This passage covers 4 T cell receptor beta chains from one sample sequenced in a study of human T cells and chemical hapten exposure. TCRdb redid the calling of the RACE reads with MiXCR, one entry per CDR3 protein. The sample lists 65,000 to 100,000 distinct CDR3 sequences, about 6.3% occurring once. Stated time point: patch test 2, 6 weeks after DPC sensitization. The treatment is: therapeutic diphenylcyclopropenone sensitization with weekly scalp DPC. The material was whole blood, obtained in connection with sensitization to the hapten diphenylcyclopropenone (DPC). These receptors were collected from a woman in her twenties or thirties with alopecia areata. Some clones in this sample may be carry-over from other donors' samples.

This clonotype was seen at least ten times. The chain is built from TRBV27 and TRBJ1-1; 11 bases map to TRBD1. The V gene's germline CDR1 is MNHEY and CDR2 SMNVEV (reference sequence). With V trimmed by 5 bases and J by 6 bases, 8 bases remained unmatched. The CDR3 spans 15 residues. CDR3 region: CASSPGQGAWPEAFF. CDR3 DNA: TGTGCCAGCAGTCCCGGACAGGGGGCCTGGCCTGAAGCTTTCTTT.

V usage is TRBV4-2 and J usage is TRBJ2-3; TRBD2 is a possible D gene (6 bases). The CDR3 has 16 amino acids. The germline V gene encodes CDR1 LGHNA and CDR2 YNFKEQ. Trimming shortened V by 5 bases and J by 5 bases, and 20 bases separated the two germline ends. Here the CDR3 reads CASSNIRGTLGDTQYF. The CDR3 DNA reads TGTGCCAGCAGCAACATTAGAGGGACTCTGGGAGATACGCAGTATTTT.

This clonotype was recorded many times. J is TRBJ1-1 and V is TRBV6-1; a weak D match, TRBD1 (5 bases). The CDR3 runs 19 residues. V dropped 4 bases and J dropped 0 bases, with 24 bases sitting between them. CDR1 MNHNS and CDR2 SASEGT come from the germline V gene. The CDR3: CASSVKTAMFTGLNTEAFF. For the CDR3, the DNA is TGTGCCAGCAGTGTTAAGACTGCAATGTTTACAGGACTGAACACTGAAGCTTTCTTT.

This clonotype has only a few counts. The CDR3 DNA follows: TGCAGCGTTGATCCAGGGGGCCCCAACACTGAAGCTTTCTTT. Its protein is CSVDPGGPNTEAFF. V is TRBV29-1 and J is TRBJ1-1, with 8 nucleotides matching TRBD1. Germline CDR1 reads SQVTM; CDR2 reads ANQGSEA. The CDR3 covers 14 residues. V trimming: 3 bases; J trimming: 2 bases; junction bases outside the gene matches: 5.